This T cell receptor beta chain was sequenced in a study of cytotoxic CD8 clonotypes in ibrutinib-treated CLL (dated by TCRdb to the early 2020s). Study-level background: The cohort included roughly 15 treatment-naive and under 13 relapsed/refractory patients; under 18 were IGHV unmutated. Partial responses were observed in about 25 patients and complete responses in 2; after a median follow-up of around 68 months, remission was maintained in around 14 patients and progression was observed in roughly twelve. An average of roughly 270,000 productive templates and 94,082 productive rearrangements was obtained per sample. Samples at response were collected after a median of about 12 months of treatment, with a range of about 6 to 36 months. Cryopreserved peripheral blood mononuclear cells were collected before treatment, at response, and at either disease progression or sustained remission. Of the 90 or so participants in the trial, about two dozen had longitudinal samples available. Overall study outcomes, separate from this receptor: Clonality increased at ibrutinib response, stayed stable in sustained remission, and fell back toward baseline at progression. Sampling times were not matched between sustained-remission and progressing patients, and lymph node repertoires were not studied. Public clonotypes were rare and either shrank or stayed stable during treatment, and the rise in clonality at ibrutinib response reflected expansion of private clonotypes. Baseline clonality was found to be higher than that of age-matched healthy donors and was strongly correlated with circulating CD8+ T-cell counts.

The junction carries 8 bases between V and J, which are trimmed by 3 bases and 3 bases respectively. For CDR1 and CDR2, the germline V gene lists MGHRA and YSYEKL. Including the terminal cysteine and phenylalanine, the CDR3 comprises 14 residues. Here the CDR3 DNA is all that survives: 42 bases in frame from base 1. For TCR beta library preparation, around 2 micrograms of genomic DNA were isolated from cryopreserved PBMCs. Longitudinal blood samples from CLL patients on ibrutinib monotherapy underwent high-throughput TCR beta sequencing. The patients were enrolled in a single-center, open-label phase 2 trial of ibrutinib monotherapy. As concerns this clone: Its target antigen remains unknown. Within one base of it there is no much larger clone, and no base qualities were kept.

Each clonotype received, on average, 10x coverage in deep resolution sequencing performed on a MiSeq, where the target depth lay between 1 in 1 million and 1 in 200,000 T cells. The immunoSEQ hsTCRB Kit was used to generate the TCR beta libraries. The study's own analysis went as follows. ImmunoSEQ Data Assistant and ImmunoSEQ Analyzer were used for data analysis, and V, D and J genes were assigned according to IMGT definitions. Clonality, with values ranging from 0 to 1, was calculated as one minus the normalized Shannon entropy of productive rearrangement frequencies. Public clonotype analysis was restricted to overrepresented clonotypes comprising at least 0.05% of each patient's repertoire. More than ten repertoires from age-matched healthy donors, obtained from immuneACCESS, served as clonality controls. What TCRdb holds here is the immuneACCESS table cut down to in-frame rearrangements. Part of the clones is not present; checked against another copy, under half of the missing clones reflect an unresolved V gene, and the others are unexplained. V and J calls and clone size come straight from that table; D and trimming were deduced from the DNA. This sample lists over 70,000 clones; around 84% were detected once. Under 7% of the sample lies in the top ten.

The receptor was derived from a human donor with chronic lymphocytic leukemia. The specimen was PBMCs, collected before ibrutinib treatment. The chain is encoded by TRBV4-1 joined to TRBJ2-2; TRBD1 is perhaps the D gene, given 6 matching bases. The sequence in DNA is TGCGCCAGCAGCCAGACAGGTGACACCGGGGAGCTGTTTTTT. It encodes CASSQTGDTGELFF.